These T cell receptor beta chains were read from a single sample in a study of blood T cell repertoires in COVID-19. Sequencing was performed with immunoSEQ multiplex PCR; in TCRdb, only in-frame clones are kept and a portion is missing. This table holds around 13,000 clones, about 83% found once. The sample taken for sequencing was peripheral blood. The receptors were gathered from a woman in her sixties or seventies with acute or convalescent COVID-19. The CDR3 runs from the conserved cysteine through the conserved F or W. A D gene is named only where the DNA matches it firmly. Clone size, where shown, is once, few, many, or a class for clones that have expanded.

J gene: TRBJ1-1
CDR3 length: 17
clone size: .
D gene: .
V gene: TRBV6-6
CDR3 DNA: TGTGCCAGCAGTCTTCCCCCAACGTGGGCCATGAACACTGAAGCTTTCTTT
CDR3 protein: CASSLPPTWAMNTEAFF

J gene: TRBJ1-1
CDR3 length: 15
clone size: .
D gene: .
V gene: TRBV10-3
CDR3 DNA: TGTGCCATCAGTGAAGGTCAGGGAATAAACACTGAAGCTTTCTTT
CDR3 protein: CAISEGQGINTEAFF

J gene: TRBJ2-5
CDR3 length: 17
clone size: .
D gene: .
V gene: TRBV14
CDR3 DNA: TGTGCCAGCAGCCAAGACAGCCTTAAGCGCTTCCAAGAGACCCAGTACTTC
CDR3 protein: CASSQDSLKRFQETQYF

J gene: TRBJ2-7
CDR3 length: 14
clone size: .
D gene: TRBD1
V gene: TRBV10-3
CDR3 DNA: TGTGCCATCAGTGGGGGACAGGGGGGCTACGAGCAGTACTTC
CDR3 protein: CAISGGQGGYEQYF

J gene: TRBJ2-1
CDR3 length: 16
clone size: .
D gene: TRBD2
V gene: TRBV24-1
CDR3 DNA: TGTGCCACCAGTGAGGCGATAGGACTAGATTATGGTGAGCAGTTCTTC
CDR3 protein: CATSEAIGLDYGEQFF

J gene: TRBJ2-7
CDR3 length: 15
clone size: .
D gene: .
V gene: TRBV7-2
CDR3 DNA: TGTGCCAGCAGCCTAGGTGCCTTTAGCTCCTACGAGCAGTACTTC
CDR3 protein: CASSLGAFSSYEQYF

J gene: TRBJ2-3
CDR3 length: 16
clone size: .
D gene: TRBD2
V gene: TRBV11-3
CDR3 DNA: TGTGCCAGCAGCGCCGGACTAGAAGCTGGCACAGATACGCAGTATTTT
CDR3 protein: CASSAGLEAGTDTQYF

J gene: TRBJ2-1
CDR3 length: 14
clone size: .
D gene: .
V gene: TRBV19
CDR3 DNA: TGTGCCAGTAGTATGTTAGGGCCAGGGAATGAGCAGTTCTTC
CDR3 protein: CASSMLGPGNEQFF

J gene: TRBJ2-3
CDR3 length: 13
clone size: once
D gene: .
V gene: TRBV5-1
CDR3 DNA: TGCGCCAGCAGCCGAGGCAACGGAGATACGCAGTATTTT
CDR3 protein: CASSRGNGDTQYF

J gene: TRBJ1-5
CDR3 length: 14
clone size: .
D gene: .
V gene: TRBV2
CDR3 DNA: TGTGCCAGCAGTGAAGGTAGCAGAGGTCAGCCCCAGCATTTT
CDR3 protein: CASSEGSRGQPQHF

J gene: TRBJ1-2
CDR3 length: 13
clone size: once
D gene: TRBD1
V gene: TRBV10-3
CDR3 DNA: TGTGCCAGCCGAGGGACAGATCAATATGGCTACACCTTC
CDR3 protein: CASRGTDQYGYTF

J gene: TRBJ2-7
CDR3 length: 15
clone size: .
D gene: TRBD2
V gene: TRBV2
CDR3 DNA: TGTGCCAGCAGTTTGCCGGGACTAGCGGGACCGCGGCAGTACTTC
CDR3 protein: CASSLPGLAGPRQYF

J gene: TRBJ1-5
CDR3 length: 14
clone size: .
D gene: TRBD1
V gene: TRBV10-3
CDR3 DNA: TGTGCCATCAGTGATCGGGACAGTCTTCAGCCCCAGCATTTT
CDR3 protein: CAISDRDSLQPQHF

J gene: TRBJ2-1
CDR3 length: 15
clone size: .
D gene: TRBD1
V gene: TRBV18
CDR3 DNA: TGTGCCAGCTCACCAGGGACAGGGGGGCCAAGTGAGCAGTTCTTC
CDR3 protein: CASSPGTGGPSEQFF

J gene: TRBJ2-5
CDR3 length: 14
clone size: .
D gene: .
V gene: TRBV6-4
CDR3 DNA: TGTGCCACCTCGGGAGTAGCGGAGCAAGAGACCCAGTACTTC
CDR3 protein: CATSGVAEQETQYF

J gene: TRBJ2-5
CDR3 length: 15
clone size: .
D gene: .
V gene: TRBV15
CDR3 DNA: TGTGCCACCAGCAGTCTGGGGGGAGTTGCTGAGACCCAGTACTTC
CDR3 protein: CATSSLGGVAETQYF

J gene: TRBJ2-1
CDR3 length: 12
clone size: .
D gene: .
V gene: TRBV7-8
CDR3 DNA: TGTGCCAGCAGCCGTACCGGTACCGAGCAGTTCTTC
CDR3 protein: CASSRTGTEQFF

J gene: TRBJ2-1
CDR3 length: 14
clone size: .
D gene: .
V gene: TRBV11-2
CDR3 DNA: TGTGCCAGCAGCTTAGTCATCGGGAACAATGAGCAGTTCTTC
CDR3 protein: CASSLVIGNNEQFF